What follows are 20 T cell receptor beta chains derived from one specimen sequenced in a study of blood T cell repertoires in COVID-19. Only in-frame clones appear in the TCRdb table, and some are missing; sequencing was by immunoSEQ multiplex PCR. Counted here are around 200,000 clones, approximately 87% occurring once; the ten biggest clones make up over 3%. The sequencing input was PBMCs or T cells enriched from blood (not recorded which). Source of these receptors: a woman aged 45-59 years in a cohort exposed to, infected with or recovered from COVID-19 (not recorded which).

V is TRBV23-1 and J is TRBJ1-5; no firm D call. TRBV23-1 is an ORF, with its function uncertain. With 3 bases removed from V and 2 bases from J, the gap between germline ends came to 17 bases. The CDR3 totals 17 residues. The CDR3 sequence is CASSQTRIVGGNQPQHF. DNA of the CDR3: TGCGCCAGCAGTCAGACCAGGATAGTTGGTGGCAATCAGCCCCAGCATTTT.

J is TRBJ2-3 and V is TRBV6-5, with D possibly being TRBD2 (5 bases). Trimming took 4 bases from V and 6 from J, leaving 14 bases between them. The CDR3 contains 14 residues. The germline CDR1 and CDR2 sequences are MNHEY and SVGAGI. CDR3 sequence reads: CASSWELRRDTQYF. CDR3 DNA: TGTGCCAGCAGTTGGGAGCTCCGCCGTGATACGCAGTATTTT.

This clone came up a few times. CDR3: CASSKCGTDIYEQYF. The CDR3, as DNA: TGTGCCAGCAGCAAATGTGGGACAGACATCTACGAGCAGTACTTC. The V gene is TRBV21-1, the J gene TRBJ2-7; the DNA was not compared with TRBD1, the D call given in the table. TRBV21-1 is an annotated pseudogene. The CDR3 extends over 15 amino acids.

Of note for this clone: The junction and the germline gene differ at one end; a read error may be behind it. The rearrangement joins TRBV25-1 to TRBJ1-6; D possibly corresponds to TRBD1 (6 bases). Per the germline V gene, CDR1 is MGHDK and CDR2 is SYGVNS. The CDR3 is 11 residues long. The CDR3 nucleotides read TGTGCCAGCAGTGACAACAGGGAAATCAGCTTT. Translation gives CASSDNREISF.

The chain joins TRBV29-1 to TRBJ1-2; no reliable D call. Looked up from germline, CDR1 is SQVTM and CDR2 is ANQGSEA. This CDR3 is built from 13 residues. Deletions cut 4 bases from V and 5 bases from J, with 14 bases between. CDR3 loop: CSVVEVYSYGYTF. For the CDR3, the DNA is TGCAGCGTTGTCGAAGTTTACTCTTATGGCTACACCTTC.

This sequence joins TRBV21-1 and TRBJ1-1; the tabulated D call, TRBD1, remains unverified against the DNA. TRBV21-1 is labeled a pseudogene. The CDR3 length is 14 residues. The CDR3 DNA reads TGTGCCAGCAGCAAAGGGTCAGGGCCCACTGAAGCTTTCTTT. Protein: CASSKGSGPTEAFF.

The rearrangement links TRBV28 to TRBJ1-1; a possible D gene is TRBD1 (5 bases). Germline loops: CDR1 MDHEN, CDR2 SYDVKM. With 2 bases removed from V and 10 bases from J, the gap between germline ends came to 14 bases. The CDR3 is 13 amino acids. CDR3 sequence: CASSLGASALAFF. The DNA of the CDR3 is TGTGCCAGCAGTTTAGGGGCCTCCGCTCTAGCTTTCTTT.

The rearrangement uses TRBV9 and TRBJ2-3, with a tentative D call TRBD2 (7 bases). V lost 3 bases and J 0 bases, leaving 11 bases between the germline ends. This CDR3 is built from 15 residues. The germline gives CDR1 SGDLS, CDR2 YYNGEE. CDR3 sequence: CASSGRGASTDTQYF. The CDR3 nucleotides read TGTGCCAGCAGCGGCCGGGGGGCTAGCACAGATACGCAGTATTTT.

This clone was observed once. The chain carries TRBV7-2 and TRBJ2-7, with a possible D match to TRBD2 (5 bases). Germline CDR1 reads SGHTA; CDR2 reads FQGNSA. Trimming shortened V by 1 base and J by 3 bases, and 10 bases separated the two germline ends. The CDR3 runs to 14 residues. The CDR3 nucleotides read TGTGCCAGCAGCTTAGGGGTCGGAGGCTACGAGCAGTACTTC. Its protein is CASSLGVGGYEQYF. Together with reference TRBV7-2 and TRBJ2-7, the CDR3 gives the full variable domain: GAGVSQSPSNKVTEKGKDVELRCDPISGHTALYWYRQSLGQGLEFLIYFQGNSAPDKSGLPSDRFSAERTGGSVSTLTIQRTQQEDSAVYLCASSLGVGGYEQYFGPGTRLTVT.

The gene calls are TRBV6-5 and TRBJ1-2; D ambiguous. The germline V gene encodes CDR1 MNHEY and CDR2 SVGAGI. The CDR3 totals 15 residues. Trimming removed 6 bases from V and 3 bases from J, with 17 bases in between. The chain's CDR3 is CASRILGRSDYGYTF. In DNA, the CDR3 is TGTGCCAGCAGAATCTTGGGCAGGTCGGACTATGGCTACACCTTC.

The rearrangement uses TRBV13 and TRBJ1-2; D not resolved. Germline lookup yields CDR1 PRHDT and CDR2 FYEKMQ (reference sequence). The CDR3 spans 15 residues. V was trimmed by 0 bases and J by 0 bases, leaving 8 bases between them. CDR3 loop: CASSLGRVANYGYTF. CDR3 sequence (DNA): TGTGCCAGCAGCTTAGGGCGGGTAGCTAACTATGGCTACACCTTC.

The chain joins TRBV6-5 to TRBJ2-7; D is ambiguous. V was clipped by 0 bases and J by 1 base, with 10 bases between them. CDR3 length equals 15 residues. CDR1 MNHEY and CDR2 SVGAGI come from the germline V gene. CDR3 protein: CASSYSHGSSYEQYF. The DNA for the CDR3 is TGTGCCAGCAGTTACTCCCACGGTTCTTCCTACGAGCAGTACTTC.

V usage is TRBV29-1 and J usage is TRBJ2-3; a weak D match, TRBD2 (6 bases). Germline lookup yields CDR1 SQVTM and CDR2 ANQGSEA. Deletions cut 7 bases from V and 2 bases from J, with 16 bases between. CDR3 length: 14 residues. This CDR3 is CSGLAAQITDTQYF. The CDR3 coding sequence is TGCAGCGGATTAGCGGCCCAGATCACAGATACGCAGTATTTT.

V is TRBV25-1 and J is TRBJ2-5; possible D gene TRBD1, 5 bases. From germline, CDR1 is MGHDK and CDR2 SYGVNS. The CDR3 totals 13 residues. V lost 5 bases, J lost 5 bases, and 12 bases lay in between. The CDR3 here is CASSSLGVETQYF. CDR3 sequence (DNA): TGTGCCAGCAGTTCGCTAGGGGTTGAGACCCAGTACTTC. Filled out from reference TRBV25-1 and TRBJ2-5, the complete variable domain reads EADIYQTPRYLVIGTGKKITLECSQTMGHDKMYWYQQDPGMELHLIHYSYGVNSTEKGDLSSESTVSRIRTEHFPLTLESARPSHTSQYLCASSSLGVETQYFGPGTRLLVL.

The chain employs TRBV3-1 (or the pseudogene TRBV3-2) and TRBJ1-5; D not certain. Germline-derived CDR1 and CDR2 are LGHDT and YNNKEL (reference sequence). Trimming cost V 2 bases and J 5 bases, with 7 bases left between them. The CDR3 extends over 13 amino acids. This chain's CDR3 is CASSQLRDQPQHF. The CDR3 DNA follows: TGTGCCAGCAGCCAATTGCGAGATCAGCCCCAGCATTTT.

The CDR3 nucleotides read TGCGCCAGCAGCCAAAGGGATGGGGTTGCGGGCACTGAAGCTTTCTTT. Protein sequence: CASSQRDGVAGTEAFF. The genes are TRBV4-1 and TRBJ1-1; D remains ambiguous. The CDR3 runs to 16 residues. Germline assignment: CDR1 MGHRA and CDR2 YSYEKL. Trimming removed 2 bases at V and 4 bases at J, with 17 bases between.

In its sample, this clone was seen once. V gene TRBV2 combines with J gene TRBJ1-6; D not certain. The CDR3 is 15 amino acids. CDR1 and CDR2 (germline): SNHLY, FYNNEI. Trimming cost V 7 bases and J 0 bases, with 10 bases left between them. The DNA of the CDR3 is TGTGCCAGCACCCAGGAAAGCTCCTATAATTCACCCCTCCACTTT. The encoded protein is CASTQESSYNSPLHF.

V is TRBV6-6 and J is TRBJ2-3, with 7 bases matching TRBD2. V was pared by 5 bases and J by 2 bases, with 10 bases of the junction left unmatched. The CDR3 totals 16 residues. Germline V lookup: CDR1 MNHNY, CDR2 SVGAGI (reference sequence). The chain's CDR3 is CASSLRGGGSTDTQYF. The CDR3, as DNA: TGTGCCAGCAGTCTACGTGGCGGGGGATCCACAGATACGCAGTATTTT.

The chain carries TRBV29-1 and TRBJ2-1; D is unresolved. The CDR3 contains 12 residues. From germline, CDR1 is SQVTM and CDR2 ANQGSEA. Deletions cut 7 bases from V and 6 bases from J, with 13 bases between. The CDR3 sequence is CSGREVANEQFF. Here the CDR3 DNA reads TGCAGCGGGAGAGAGGTGGCCAATGAGCAGTTCTTC.

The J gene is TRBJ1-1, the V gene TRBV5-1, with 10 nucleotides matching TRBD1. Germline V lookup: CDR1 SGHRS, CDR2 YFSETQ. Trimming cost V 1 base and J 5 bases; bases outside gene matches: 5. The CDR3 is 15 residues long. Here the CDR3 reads CASSLWDRGRTEAFF. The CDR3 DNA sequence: TGCGCCAGCAGCTTGTGGGACAGGGGAAGGACTGAAGCTTTCTTT.